A single sample gave rise to the 10 T cell receptor beta chains below, sequenced in a study of cytomegalovirus exposure and HLA in healthy donors. PCR amplification relied on 60 Vbeta primers (plus 13 Jbeta primers). Profiled with immunoSEQ multiplex PCR; TCRdb holds only in-frame clones, not every one. The sample has about 130,000 clones. The source material was PBMCs. The receptors were gathered from a woman aged 40 to 50 in good health and CMV-seropositive.

The chain joins TRBV6-4 to TRBJ2-6; D remains unclear. The CDR3 runs 15 residues. The V and J ends lost 0 bases and 2 bases respectively, with 5 bases between them. Germline V gene lookup returns CDR1 MRHNA and CDR2 SNTAGT. The CDR3 region is CASSDSTAGANVLTF. The CDR3 bases are TGTGCCAGCAGTGACTCTACAGCTGGGGCCAACGTCCTGACTTTC.

This chain uses TRBV28 with TRBJ1-3; D not resolved. Germline-derived CDR1 and CDR2 are MDHEN and SYDVKM. Trimming removed 7 bases at V and 2 bases at J, with 12 bases between. The CDR3 covers 14 residues. In nucleotides, the CDR3 is TGTGCCAGCACCTCGGACTTCCCTGGAAACACCATATATTTT. It is translated as CASTSDFPGNTIYF.

This chain joins TRBV2 and TRBJ1-1; D call uncertain. V shed 5 bases and J shed 5 bases, with 21 bases lying between them. Germline V gives CDR1 SNHLY, CDR2 FYNNEI. CDR3 length: 16 amino acids. CDR3 nucleotide sequence: TGTGCCAGCAGTAGGGCAGGATTAAGTTCGGGAACTGAAGCTTTCTTT. As protein: CASSRAGLSSGTEAFF.

The V gene is TRBV18, the J gene TRBJ2-7; 9 bases fit TRBD1. The CDR3 runs to 15 residues. The germline V gene encodes CDR1 KGHSH and CDR2 LQKENI. Trimming at V came to 3 bases and at J to 5 bases, leaving 8 bases not matched to a gene. The CDR3, as DNA: TGTGCCAGCTCACCGCTAGCGGACAGGGGCAACGAGCAGTACTTC. Translating gives CASSPLADRGNEQYF.

V is TRBV14 and J is TRBJ2-1, with D maybe TRBD2 (5 bases). This CDR3 region has 13 residues. Trimming cost V 0 bases and J 6 bases, with 6 bases left between them. CDR1 is SGHDN, CDR2 FVKESK, per germline. As DNA, the CDR3 is TGTGCCAGCAGCCAAGATCGGGGCAATGAGCAGTTCTTC. Amino acid sequence: CASSQDRGNEQFF.

The chain recombines TRBV5-1 with TRBJ1-6; a possible D gene is TRBD1 (6 bases). Looked up from germline, CDR1 is SGHRS and CDR2 is YFSETQ. This CDR3 is 15 amino acids long. V was pared by 0 bases and J by 10 bases, with 14 bases between. The CDR3 reads CASSLEGTQVSPLHF. The DNA of the CDR3 is TGCGCCAGCAGCTTGGAAGGGACACAGGTATCACCCCTCCACTTT.

The chain combines TRBV4-3 with TRBJ1-5; TRBD1 might be the D (5 bases). Per germline, CDR1 LGHNA and CDR2 YSLEER. This CDR3 comprises 14 residues. V lost 0 bases and J 8 bases, leaving 11 bases between the germline ends. Here the CDR3 reads CASSQDRGGEPQHF. CDR3 nucleotide sequence: TGCGCCAGCAGCCAAGATCGTGGGGGGGAGCCCCAGCATTTT.

J is TRBJ1-2 and V is TRBV19, with D perhaps matching TRBD1 (5 bases). The CDR3 length is 13 residues. CDR1 and CDR2 from the germline V gene are LNHDA and SQIVND (reference sequence). V gave up 3 bases and J gave up 4 bases, with 9 bases separating them. CDR3: CASSIPTGYGYTF. The CDR3 DNA sequence: TGTGCCAGTAGTATCCCCACAGGCTATGGCTACACCTTC.

The chain links TRBV18 to TRBJ2-7; D remains unclear. The CDR3 sequence is 13 residues long. Trimming removed 3 bases at V and 3 bases at J, with 9 bases between. CDR1 is KGHSH and CDR2 is LQKENI in the germline V gene. This CDR3 is CASSPLHNYEQYF. CDR3 coding DNA: TGTGCCAGCTCACCCTTACATAACTACGAGCAGTACTTC.

This sequence joins TRBV6-5 and TRBJ1-4, with TRBD1 identical over 9 bases. Germline CDR1 MNHEY, CDR2 SVGAGI. The CDR3 totals 14 residues. Trimming at V came to 7 bases and at J to 7 bases, leaving 7 bases not matched to a gene. The DNA of the CDR3 is TGTGCCAGCACTAAGACAGGGGGAGGTGAAAAACTGTTTTTT. Translated: CASTKTGGGEKLFF.